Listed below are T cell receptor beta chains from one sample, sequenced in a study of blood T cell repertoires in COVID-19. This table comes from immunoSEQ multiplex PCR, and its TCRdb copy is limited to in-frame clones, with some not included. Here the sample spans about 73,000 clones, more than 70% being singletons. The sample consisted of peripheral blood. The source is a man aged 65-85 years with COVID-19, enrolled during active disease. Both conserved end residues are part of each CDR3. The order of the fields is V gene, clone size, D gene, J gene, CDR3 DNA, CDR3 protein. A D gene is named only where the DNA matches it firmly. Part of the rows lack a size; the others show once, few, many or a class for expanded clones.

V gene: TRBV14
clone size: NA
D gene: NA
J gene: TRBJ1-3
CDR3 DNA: TGTGCCAGCAGCCCAAATGGAAACACCATATATTTT
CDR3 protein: CASSPNGNTIYF

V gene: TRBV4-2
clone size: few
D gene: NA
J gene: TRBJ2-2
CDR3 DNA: TGTGCCAGCAGCCTCCAACGGGGGGCAGGGGGCGTCTCCGGGGAGCTGTTTTTT
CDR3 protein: CASSLQRGAGGVSGELFF

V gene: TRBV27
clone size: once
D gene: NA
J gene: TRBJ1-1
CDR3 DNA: TGTGCCAGCATGCGAGTTTTGCGAGGGGAGGAGGGCACTGAAGCTTTCTTT
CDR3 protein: CASMRVLRGEEGTEAFF

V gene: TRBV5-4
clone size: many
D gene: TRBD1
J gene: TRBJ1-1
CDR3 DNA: TGTGCCAGCAGCTTCAGGGGGCAAGCTTTCTTT
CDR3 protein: CASSFRGQAFF

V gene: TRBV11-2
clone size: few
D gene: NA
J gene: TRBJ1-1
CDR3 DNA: TGTGCCAGCAGCCCGGTAACAGGGTGGACTGAAGCTTTCTTT
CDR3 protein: CASSPVTGWTEAFF

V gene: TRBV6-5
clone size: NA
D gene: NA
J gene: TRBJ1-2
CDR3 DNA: TGTGCCAGCCGCCGGGGAGGGACCTATGGCTACACCTTC
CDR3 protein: CASRRGGTYGYTF

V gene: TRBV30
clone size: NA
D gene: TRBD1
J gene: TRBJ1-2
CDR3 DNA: TGTGCCTGGAGTGAGGACAGGGGAAGTGGCTACACCTTC
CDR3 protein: CAWSEDRGSGYTF

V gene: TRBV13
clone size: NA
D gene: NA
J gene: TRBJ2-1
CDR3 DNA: TGTGCCAGCAGGCCCCAAGCAGGGGCTGGTTACAATGAGCAGTTCTTC
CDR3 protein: CASRPQAGAGYNEQFF

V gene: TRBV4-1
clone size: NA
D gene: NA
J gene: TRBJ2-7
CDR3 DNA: TGCGCCAGCAGCCAATTATTCCAGGGCTCCTACGAGCAGTACTTC
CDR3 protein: CASSQLFQGSYEQYF

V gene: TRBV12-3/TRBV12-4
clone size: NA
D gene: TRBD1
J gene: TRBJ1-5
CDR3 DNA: TGTGCCAGCAGTGGACAGGGAGGGCAGCCCCAGCATTTT
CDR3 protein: CASSGQGGQPQHF

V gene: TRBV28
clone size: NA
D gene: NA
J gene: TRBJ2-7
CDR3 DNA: TGTGCCAGCAGAGCAAACAGGGGGGGAGCCTACGAGCAGTACTTC
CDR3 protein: CASRANRGGAYEQYF

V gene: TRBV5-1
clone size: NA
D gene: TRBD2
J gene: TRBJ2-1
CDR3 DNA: TGCGCCAGCAGCCCCCTCGATAGCGGGAGCTCCTACAATGAGCAGTTCTTC
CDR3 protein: CASSPLDSGSSYNEQFF

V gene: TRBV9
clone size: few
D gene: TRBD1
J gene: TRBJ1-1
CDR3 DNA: TGTGCCAGCAGCGTAGGGGGGACAGGGAACACTGAAGCTTTCTTT
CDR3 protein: CASSVGGTGNTEAFF

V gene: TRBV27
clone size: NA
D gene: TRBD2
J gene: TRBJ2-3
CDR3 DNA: TGTGCCAGCAAGTTGGGACTAGCGGGGGTGGGAGATACGCAGTATTTT
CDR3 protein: CASKLGLAGVGDTQYF

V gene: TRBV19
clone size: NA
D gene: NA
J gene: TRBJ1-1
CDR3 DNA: TGTGCCAGTAGTATAGCAGGGACTGAAGCTTTCTTT
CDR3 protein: CASSIAGTEAFF

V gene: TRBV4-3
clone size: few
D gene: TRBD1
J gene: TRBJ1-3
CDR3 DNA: TGCGCCAGCAGCCAAGATGCGGCAGGGGGCTCTGGAAACACCATATATTTT
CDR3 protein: CASSQDAAGGSGNTIYF

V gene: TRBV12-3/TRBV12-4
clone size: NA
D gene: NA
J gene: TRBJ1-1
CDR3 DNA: TGTGCCAGCAGTTTGGGGGCGAACACTGAAGCTTTCTTT
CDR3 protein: CASSLGANTEAFF

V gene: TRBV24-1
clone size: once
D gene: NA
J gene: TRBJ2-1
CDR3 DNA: TGTGCCACCAGTGATGTAGCCTACAATGAGCAGTTCTTC
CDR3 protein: CATSDVAYNEQFF

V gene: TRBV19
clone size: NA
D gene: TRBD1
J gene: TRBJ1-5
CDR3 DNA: TGTGCCAGTATCCGGACAGGAGCAGATTTGAAGCCCCAGCATTTT
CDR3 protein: CASIRTGADLKPQHF

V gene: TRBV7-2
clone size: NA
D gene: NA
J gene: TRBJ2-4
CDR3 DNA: TGTGCCAGCAGCCATGTGGCGGGTGAAACCGCGGGGGCCAAAAACATTCAGTACTTC
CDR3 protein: CASSHVAGETAGAKNIQYF

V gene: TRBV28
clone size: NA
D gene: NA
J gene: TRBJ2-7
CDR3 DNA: TGTGCCAGCAGTTCAGCCGGAGCTGGCACGGACGAGCAGTACTTC
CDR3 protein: CASSSAGAGTDEQYF

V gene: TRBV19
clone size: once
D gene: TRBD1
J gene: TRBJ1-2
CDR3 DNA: TGTGCCAGTAGTGCGGTTACAGGGGGCCCCATGAACTATGGCTACACCTTC
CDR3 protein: CASSAVTGGPMNYGYTF

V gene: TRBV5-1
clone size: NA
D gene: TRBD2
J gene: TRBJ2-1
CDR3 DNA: TGCGCCAGCGCCCCGGGACTAGCGTACAATGAGCAGTTCTTC
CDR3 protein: CASAPGLAYNEQFF

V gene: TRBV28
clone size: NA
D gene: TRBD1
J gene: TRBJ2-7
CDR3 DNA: TGTGCCAGCAGTCCGAGGGACAGGGGCTACGAGCAGTACTTC
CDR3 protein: CASSPRDRGYEQYF

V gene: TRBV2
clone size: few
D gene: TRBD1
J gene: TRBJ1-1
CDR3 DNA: TGTGCCAGCAGGGACAGGGGATCAGTGGGCACTGAAGCTTTCTTT
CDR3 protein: CASRDRGSVGTEAFF

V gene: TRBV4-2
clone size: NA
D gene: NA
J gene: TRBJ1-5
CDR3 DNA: TGTGCCAGCAGCCAAGGCTCCTCCGGGGGGCAGTATCAGCCCCAGCATTTT
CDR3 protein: CASSQGSSGGQYQPQHF